These 18 T cell receptor beta chains came from one sample sequenced in a study of T cell responses to AZD1222 COVID-19 vaccine. Repertoires were generated with immunoSEQ multiplex PCR, while TCRdb's copy carries only in-frame clones and drops some. This sample yields around 130,000 clones, of which 88% are seen a single time; about 17% belongs to the top ten. Here the sequenced sample was peripheral blood, taken on day 0 of MenACWY control vaccination. The source of these receptors is an adult in good health.

The J gene is TRBJ2-7, the V gene TRBV19; TRBD1 aligns across 12 bases. V lost 5 bases and J lost 3; bases outside the gene matches: 5. The CDR3 covers 15 residues. Germline V gene sequence: CDR1 LNHDA, CDR2 SQIVND (reference sequence). The CDR3 here is CASSPRDRGRYEQYF. The CDR3, as DNA: TGTGCCAGTAGTCCTCGGGACAGGGGGCGCTACGAGCAGTACTTC.

This clone has a single count. This chain links TRBV5-1 with TRBJ2-5; D could derive from TRBD1 or TRBD2 (6 bases each). Germline CDR1 reads SGHRS; CDR2 reads YFSETQ. The CDR3 extends over 15 amino acids. V lost 0 bases, J lost 1 base, and 10 bases lay in between. The CDR3: CASSLGGTPQETQYF. CDR3 sequence (DNA): TGCGCCAGCAGCTTGGGCGGGACACCCCAAGAGACCCAGTACTTC.

The chain uses TRBV7-2 and TRBJ1-4; D might be TRBD1 (5 bases). V was cut by 5 bases and J by 8 bases, with 15 bases left in between. Germline V lookup: CDR1 SGHTA, CDR2 FQGNSA. The CDR3 runs 14 residues. In nucleotides, the CDR3 is TGTGCCAGCAGCCCTGGGGCAGGGAGGGAAAAACTGTTTTTT. Protein: CASSPGAGREKLFF.

This clone was recorded once. The gene calls are TRBV21-1 and TRBJ1-4; the DNA was not used to check the table's D call, TRBD1. TRBV21-1 constitutes a pseudogene. This CDR3 comprises 12 residues. CDR3 loop: CASTRGKLKLFF. The CDR3 DNA reads as TGTGCCAGTACAAGGGGGAAGTTGAAACTGTTTTTT.

The gene calls are TRBV29-1 and TRBJ1-1; a possible D gene is TRBD1 (5 bases). V lost 6 bases, J lost 1 base, and 12 bases lay in between. Germline CDR1 is SQVTM and CDR2 is ANQGSEA. There are 13 residues in the CDR3. The CDR3 region is CSVTATANTEAFF. In nucleotides, the CDR3 is TGCAGCGTCACGGCGACAGCGAACACTGAAGCTTTCTTT.

V gene TRBV9 combines with J gene TRBJ1-2; perhaps TRBD1 as D (5 bases). Germline V gene data show CDR1 as SGDLS and CDR2 as YYNGEE. Trimming took 0 bases from V and 6 from J, leaving 15 bases between them. This CDR3 contains 15 residues. DNA for the CDR3: TGTGCCAGCAGCGTAGGAGGGGCGGACCCTCATGGCTACACCTTC. Translation: CASSVGGADPHGYTF.

Worth noting for this clone: At one of its ends the junction is not consistent with the germline gene, which may arise from a read error. This rearrangement joins TRBV7-7 to TRBJ2-2; 11 nucleotides align to TRBD2. From germline, CDR1 is SSHAT and CDR2 FNYEAQ (reference sequence). The length of the CDR3 is 17 residues. CDR3 residues: CASSLVGTSGVTGELFF. CDR3 DNA: TGTGCTAGCAGCCTAGTAGGGACTAGCGGAGTCACCGGGGAGCTGTTTTTT.

CDR3: CASSAGVNTEAFF. Here the CDR3 DNA reads TGTGCCAGCTCAGCAGGGGTGAACACTGAAGCTTTCTTT. The V call is TRBV18, the J call TRBJ1-1, with D perhaps TRBD1 (6 bases). This CDR3 comprises 13 residues. Between the trimmed V and J ends, which lost 5 bases and 0 bases, there was a span of 7 bases. Germline values: CDR1 KGHSH, CDR2 LQKENI.

The CDR3 DNA reads as TGTGCCAGTAGTATATTCTCAAAGGGACGGTCGAACACCGGGGAGCTGTTTTTT. It encodes CASSIFSKGRSNTGELFF. The J gene is TRBJ2-2, the V gene TRBV19, with D perhaps being TRBD1 or TRBD2 (5 bases each). In germline, CDR1 is LNHDA, CDR2 SQIVND (reference sequence). V was clipped by 2 bases and J by 0 bases, with 16 bases between them. There are 18 residues in the CDR3.

V gene TRBV4-1 combines with J gene TRBJ1-5; 8 bases agree with TRBD1. CDR3 length: 17 amino acids. Trimming at V came to 0 bases and at J to 2 bases, leaving 6 bases not matched to a gene. Germline V gene lookup returns CDR1 MGHRA and CDR2 YSYEKL. The CDR3 loop reads CASSQEVLQGGNQPQHF. DNA for the CDR3: TGCGCCAGCAGCCAAGAAGTGTTACAGGGGGGCAATCAGCCCCAGCATTTT.

The genes are TRBV6-6 and TRBJ1-1; D gene uncertain. The CDR3 consists of 13 residues. The V gene's germline CDR1 is MNHNY and CDR2 SVGAGI (reference sequence). V was shortened by 4 bases and J by 0 bases, with 6 bases between the two germline ends. The chain's CDR3 is CASSFALNTEAFF. The CDR3 nucleotides are TGTGCCAGCAGTTTCGCCTTGAACACTGAAGCTTTCTTT.

The V call is TRBV15, the J call TRBJ2-1, with D unresolved. Germline V CDR1 and CDR2: LNHNV, YYDKDF (reference sequence). CDR3 length: 11 amino acids. Between the trimmed V and J ends, which lost 1 base and 7 bases, there was a span of 2 bases. The CDR3, as DNA: TGTGCCACCAGCAGAGCAAATGAGCAGTTCTTC. Its translation is CATSRANEQFF.

The chain uses TRBV28 and TRBJ2-7; D remains unclear. This CDR3 region has 12 residues. The germline V gene has CDR1 MDHEN and CDR2 SYDVKM. V shed 5 bases and J shed 5 bases, with 10 bases lying between them. Written as DNA, the CDR3 is TGTGCCAGCAGTCCGGCAGGCCACGAGCAGTACTTC. Translated: CASSPAGHEQYF.

The rearrangement uses TRBV14 and TRBJ1-4; TRBD1 matches at 7 bases. The CDR3 contains 15 residues. Germline CDR1 reads SGHDN; CDR2 reads FVKESK. Unmatched junction bases numbered 5, after V lost 4 bases and J lost 3 bases. The CDR3 reads CASSLPGTANEKLFF. As DNA, the CDR3 is TGTGCCAGCAGCCTACCCGGGACAGCTAATGAAAAACTGTTTTTT. Drawing the rest from reference TRBV14 and TRBJ1-4, the complete variable domain is EAGVTQFPSHSVIEKGQTVTLRCDPISGHDNLYWYRRVMGKEIKFLLHFVKESKQDESGMPNNRFLAERTGGTYSTLKVQPAELEDSGVYFCASSLPGTANEKLFFGSGTQLSVL.

The chain recombines TRBV2 with TRBJ1-3, with unresolved D. The germline V gene has CDR1 SNHLY and CDR2 FYNNEI. Trimming took 6 bases from V and 1 from J, leaving 10 bases between them. CDR3 length: 14 amino acids. The CDR3 region is CASRTAGSGNTIYF. The CDR3 DNA reads TGTGCCAGCAGGACCGCAGGATCTGGAAACACCATATATTTT.

The CDR3 region has the DNA TGTGCCAGCAGCTTAGATGAGCAGTGGAGCTCCTACGAGCAGTACTTC. This gives the protein CASSLDEQWSSYEQYF. V is TRBV11-2 and J is TRBJ2-7; no clear D gene. In germline, CDR1 is SGHAT, CDR2 FQNNGV. The CDR3 is 16 amino acids. V was shortened by 0 bases and J by 0 bases, with 12 bases between the two germline ends. The variable domain in full, completed from reference TRBV11-2 and TRBJ2-7, reads EAGVAQSPRYKIIEKRQSVAFWCNPISGHATLYWYQQILGQGPKLLIQFQNNGVVDDSQLPKDRFSAERLKGVDSTLKIQPAKLEDSAVYLCASSLDEQWSSYEQYFGPGTRLTVT.

The chain links TRBV6-6 to TRBJ1-5; tentatively, D is TRBD1 (5 bases). Per the germline V gene, CDR1 is MNHNY and CDR2 is SVGAGI (reference sequence). The CDR3 is 14 residues long. Deletions cut 6 bases from V and 0 bases from J, with 9 bases between. The CDR3 DNA is TGTGCCAGCAGGGAGGGGTATAGCAATCAGCCCCAGCATTTT. This gives the protein CASREGYSNQPQHF.

CDR3 loop: CASSGEGSMRAFF. The CDR3 bases are TGTGCCTCCTCCGGAGAGGGGTCAATGAGAGCTTTCTTT. The chain has TRBV2 and TRBJ1-1, with D perhaps TRBD1 (5 bases). This CDR3 has 13 amino acids. In germline, CDR1 is SNHLY, CDR2 FYNNEI. Deletions cut 11 bases from V and 10 bases from J, with 23 bases between.